Following are 4 T cell receptor beta chains from one sample sequenced in a study of blood T cell repertoires in COVID-19 (dated by TCRdb to 2019 to 2021). Receptors were amplified or captured by the immunoSEQ multiplex PCR assay. Held by TCRdb, this immuneACCESS table contains in-frame sequences only and omits some clones. Under half of the omission traces to an unresolved V gene where checked; the cause of the rest is unknown. Counted in this sample were about 220,000 clones; 82% of them appeared once. The ten most abundant clones make up around 3.4% of the sample. The specimen sequenced was PBMCs or T cells enriched from blood (not recorded which). Every receptor here comes from a woman in her sixties or seventies who had recovered from COVID-19.

This clone has only one observation. J is TRBJ2-2 and V is TRBV6-2 or TRBV6-3, with TRBD1 matching 9 bases. CDR1 is MNHEY, CDR2 SVGEGT, per germline. The CDR3 extends over 16 amino acids. V was clipped by 6 bases and J by 2 bases; unmatched bases: 7. CDR3 sequence: CASSRWTGANTGELFF. The CDR3 DNA sequence: TGTGCCAGCAGCCGATGGACAGGGGCTAACACCGGGGAGCTGTTTTTT.

The sample holds a few counts of this clone. This chain connects TRBV5-1 to TRBJ2-7, with D perhaps TRBD1 (6 bases). V lost 1 base to trimming and J lost 0 bases, with 23 bases between them. This CDR3 region has 19 residues. Germline-derived CDR1 and CDR2 are SGHRS and YFSETQ. The DNA of the CDR3 is TGCGCCAGCAGCTTGTTATCGGCAGGGGAGTCCCGAAGCTCCTACGAGCAGTACTTC. Protein sequence: CASSLLSAGESRSSYEQYF.

J is TRBJ1-5 and V is TRBV4-1; 7 nucleotides agree with TRBD1. There are 17 residues in the CDR3. J lost 1 base, V lost 0 bases, and 6 bases had no gene match. The V gene's germline CDR1 is MGHRA and CDR2 YSYEKL. CDR3 loop: CASSQDWGTASNQPQHF. The CDR3 nucleotides read TGCGCCAGCAGCCAAGATTGGGGGACAGCCAGCAATCAGCCCCAGCATTTT.

With respect to this clone: Other nucleotide sequences from this sample produce the same CDR3. The chain uses TRBV7-2 and TRBJ1-4; D not resolved. The CDR3 runs to 14 residues. The germline V gene has CDR1 SGHTA and CDR2 FQGNSA. V dropped 2 bases and J dropped 5 bases, with 9 bases sitting between them. Written as DNA, the CDR3 is TGTGCCAGCAGCTTAAGACGGGGAAATGAAAAACTGTTTTTT. It encodes CASSLRRGNEKLFF.